These 12 T cell receptor beta chains originate from one sample sequenced in a study of T cells in Graves' hyperthyroidism and ophthalmopathy. Amplification yielded TCR beta CDR3 regions, with RNA transcripts as the source. The HTBI primer set was used in a first-round RT-PCR of the TCR CDR3. TCRdb re-analysed the multiplex PCR reads in MiXCR, keeping a single row per CDR3 protein. The data hold 350,000 to 400,000 distinct CDR3 sequences, with 15% to 20% observed a single time. Sequencing used blood. The receptors originated from a woman between 18 and 30 years old with Graves' hyperthyroidism.

This rearrangement joins TRBV12-3 or TRBV12-4 to TRBJ2-7, with 11 bases fitting TRBD2. Trimming took 2 bases from V and 6 from J; bases not matched to a gene: 3. The CDR3 runs 14 residues. The CDR3 is CASSLTSGSVEQYF. As DNA, the CDR3 is TGTGCCAGCAGTTTAACTAGCGGGAGTGTCGAGCAGTACTTC.

The chain recombines TRBV15 with TRBJ2-7; 11 positions agree with TRBD1. Losses at the gene ends were 3 bases for V and 3 bases for J; bases not matched to a gene: 4. Germline assignment: CDR1 LNHNV and CDR2 YYDKDF (reference sequence). CDR3 size: 15 residues. The chain's CDR3 is CATSSPGQGVYEQYF. CDR3 DNA sequence: TGTGCCACCAGCAGCCCGGGACAGGGGGTCTACGAGCAGTACTTC. Combining the CDR3 with reference TRBV15 and TRBJ2-7 gives the whole variable domain DAMVIQNPRYQVTQFGKPVTLSCSQTLNHNVMYWYQQKSSQAPKLLFHYYDKDFNNEADTPDNFQSRRPNTSFCFLDIRSPGLGDTAMYLCATSSPGQGVYEQYFGPGTRLTVT.

At least ten counts were recorded for this clonotype. The rearrangement links TRBV6-5 to TRBJ1-5; D is unclear. Germline lookup yields CDR1 MNHEY and CDR2 SVGAGI. V was clipped by 4 bases and J by 0 bases, with 7 bases between them. The CDR3 consists of 14 residues. CDR3 region: CASSSRSSNQPQHF. The DNA for the CDR3 is TGTGCCAGCAGTTCACGGAGTAGCAATCAGCCCCAGCATTTT.

This clonotype was observed at least ten times. The chain combines TRBV28 with TRBJ2-7; 8 bases fit TRBD1. The CDR3 covers 13 residues. Unmatched junction bases numbered 3, after V lost 6 bases and J lost 2 bases. Germline V gene lookup returns CDR1 MDHEN and CDR2 SYDVKM. Here the CDR3 reads CASRDRGTYEQYF. The CDR3 DNA is TGTGCCAGCAGAGACAGGGGAACCTACGAGCAGTACTTC.

The J gene is TRBJ2-7, the V gene TRBV20-1, with D perhaps matching TRBD2 (6 bases). CDR1 DFQATT and CDR2 SNEGSKA come from the germline V gene (reference sequence). The CDR3 consists of 13 residues. V was clipped by 5 bases and J by 3 bases, with 14 bases between them. In nucleotides, the CDR3 is TGCAGTGCTGGACGGGGAGGACGCTACGAGCAGTACTTC. This gives the protein CSAGRGGRYEQYF.

This clonotype was recorded at least ten times. The rearrangement uses TRBV20-1 and TRBJ2-7; 10 bases map to TRBD2. J was trimmed by 2 bases and V by 6 bases; bases with no gene match: 10. The CDR3 totals 15 residues. Germline CDR1 and CDR2: DFQATT and SNEGSKA (reference sequence). In DNA form, the CDR3 reads TGCAGTGCGATTTCGTCTAGCGGGGGCCCCTACGAGCAGTACTTC. Amino acids: CSAISSSGGPYEQYF.

In this sample, this clonotype turned up many times. The CDR3 region is CASRTGPPAGTDQPQHF. CDR3 nucleotide sequence: TGTGCCAGCAGGACCGGCCCTCCGGCGGGGACCGATCAGCCCCAGCATTTT. V gene TRBV12-3 or TRBV12-4 combines with J gene TRBJ1-5, with D possibly matching TRBD1 (5 bases). The CDR3 spans 17 residues. Trimming cost V 6 bases and J 5 bases, with 23 bases left between them.

For this clonotype: A read error may explain this, as a much larger clone is one base away. J is TRBJ2-5 and V is TRBV4-1; D not certain. V lost 4 bases to trimming and J lost 3 bases, with 9 bases between them. The germline V gene has CDR1 MGHRA and CDR2 YSYEKL. This CDR3 spans 13 amino acids. In DNA form, the CDR3 reads TGCGCCAGCAGCCCCCTACCAGAAGAGACCCAGTACTTC. This encodes CASSPLPEETQYF.

This clonotype has at least ten counts. The junction shows a germline mismatch at one end, possibly a read error. CDR3 DNA: TGCAGTGCCAGAGTAGGGGTCGAGCAGTACTTC. Translated, it gives CSARVGVEQYF. This chain uses TRBV20-1 with TRBJ2-7, with D possibly being TRBD1 (5 bases). This CDR3 contains 11 residues. In germline, CDR1 is DFQATT, CDR2 SNEGSKA (reference sequence).

The V call is TRBV7-9, the J call TRBJ1-1; D is perhaps TRBD1 (6 bases). The CDR3 has 15 residues. Germline assignment: CDR1 SEHNR and CDR2 FQNEAQ (reference sequence). V dropped 6 bases and J dropped 1 base, with 15 bases sitting between them. The CDR3 sequence is CASRPIAGANTEAFF. CDR3 DNA sequence: TGTGCCAGCAGGCCTATAGCAGGGGCGAACACTGAAGCTTTCTTT.

This clonotype was detected ten times or more. V gene TRBV27 combines with J gene TRBJ1-5; D is uncertain. The CDR3 is 14 residues long. Germline-derived CDR1 and CDR2 are MNHEY and SMNVEV (reference sequence). Trimming cost V 6 bases and J 0 bases, with 9 bases left between them. CDR3 coding DNA: TGTGCCAGCAGACCCGAGATTAGCAATCAGCCCCAGCATTTT. It is translated as CASRPEISNQPQHF.

This clonotype showed up many times. The V and J genes are TRBV2 and TRBJ2-5; 10 bases agree with TRBD2. V shed 6 bases, J shed 5 bases, and the junction held 6 bases outside the gene matches. CDR1 is SNHLY and CDR2 is FYNNEI in the germline V gene. The CDR3 consists of 14 residues. Here the CDR3 reads CASSTSSGGETQYF. In DNA, the CDR3 is TGTGCCAGCAGCACATCTAGCGGGGGCGAGACCCAGTACTTC.